This T cell receptor (beta chain) came from a study of blood T cell repertoires in COVID-19. The wider study: Italy, Spain and the United States were the sources of the convalescent and acute COVID-19 samples. PBMCs, B-cell-depleted T cells, or T cells provided the cDNA or gDNA that made up the material.

Sequencing used immunoSEQ multiplex PCR; TCRdb keeps in-frame clones, though not all of them. The sample has 200,000 to 250,000 clones, around nine tenths seen once. There are 14 residues in the CDR3. The V and J ends lost 3 bases and 5 bases, in that order; junction bases with no gene match: 7. In germline, CDR1 is SGHNT, CDR2 YYREEE (reference sequence). The sample taken for sequencing was peripheral blood. J is TRBJ2-5 and V is TRBV5-4, with TRBD1 matching over 7 bases. The receptor was derived from a woman aged 60-75 years who had recovered from COVID-19. The CDR3 is CASSSPTGTETQYF. The DNA for the CDR3 is TGTGCCAGCAGCTCCCCGACAGGGACGGAGACCCAGTACTTC.